The entry below gives a single TCR beta chain sequence along with its context. Its antigen is as yet unknown. This sample is part of a study of graft-versus-host responses after intestinal transplantation. General study points: Early declines in HvG clones that occurred post-transplant were associated with peak circulating GvH clone levels.

Processing released intraepithelial and lamina propria lymphocytes from the graft tissue. V lost 6 bases and J lost 8; bases outside the gene matches: 5. The germline gives CDR1 MNHEY, CDR2 SVGAGI. CDR3 size: 13 residues. Sequencing was performed with immunoSEQ multiplex PCR; in TCRdb, only in-frame clones are kept and a portion is missing. Of about 16,000 clones in the sample, approximately 80% were seen once. The gene calls are TRBV6-5 and TRBJ1-4; the match to TRBD1 covers 8 bases. The TCR was taken from a human patient who received an intestinal transplant, so some T cells may come from the graft donor. Sequencing was performed on ileum tissue, taken 584 days after intestinal transplantation. The CDR3, as DNA: TGTGCCAGCAGGTACAGGGGGGGAGAAAAACTGTTTTTT. It codes for CASRYRGGEKLFF.